This T cell receptor beta chain appears in the sequencing data of a study of CD8 T cells in Susac syndrome. Findings of the study overall: The study recognized that the number of individuals in its TCR sequencing and HLA analysis was relatively small.

Peripheral blood CD8+ and CD4+ T cells were profiled by TCR beta sequencing. TEMRA cells underwent FACS enrichment and CD8+ and CD4+ T cells underwent negative isolation. An input of about 0.5 to 1 ug of RNA was subjected to reverse transcription using random hexamers. Amplification of TCR beta CDR3 across 54 Vbeta and 13 Jbeta was performed with immunoSEQ multiplex PCR. One entry per CDR3 protein results from TCRdb running MiXCR on the immunoSEQ multiplex PCR reads. The sample has 400,000 to 550,000 distinct CDR3 sequences, approximately 85% seen once. Comments on this clonotype: What it binds is not known.

CDR1 LNHDA and CDR2 SQIVND come from the germline V gene (reference sequence). There are 16 residues in the CDR3. V lost 5 bases and J lost 0, with 14 bases in between. The sequenced material came from CD8+ T cells from PBMCs. The TCR originated in a human donor with multiple sclerosis. The J gene is TRBJ2-1, the V gene TRBV19; no definite D call. The CDR3 DNA follows: TGTGCCAGTAGTCCCGGACCGTACAGCTCCTACAATGAGCAGTTCTTC. It is translated as CASSPGPYSSYNEQFF.